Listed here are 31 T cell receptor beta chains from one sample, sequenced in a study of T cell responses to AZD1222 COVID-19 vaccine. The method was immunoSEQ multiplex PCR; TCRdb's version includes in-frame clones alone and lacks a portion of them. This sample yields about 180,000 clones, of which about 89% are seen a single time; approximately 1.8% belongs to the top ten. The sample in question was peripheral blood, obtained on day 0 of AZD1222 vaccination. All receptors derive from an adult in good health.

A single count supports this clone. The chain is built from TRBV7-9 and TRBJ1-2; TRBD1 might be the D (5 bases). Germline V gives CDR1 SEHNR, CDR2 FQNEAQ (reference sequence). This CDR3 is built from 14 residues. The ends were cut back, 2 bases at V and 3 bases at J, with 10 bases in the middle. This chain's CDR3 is CASSLRGRDYGYTF. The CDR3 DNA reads TGTGCCAGCAGCTTACGAGGCAGGGACTATGGCTACACCTTC.

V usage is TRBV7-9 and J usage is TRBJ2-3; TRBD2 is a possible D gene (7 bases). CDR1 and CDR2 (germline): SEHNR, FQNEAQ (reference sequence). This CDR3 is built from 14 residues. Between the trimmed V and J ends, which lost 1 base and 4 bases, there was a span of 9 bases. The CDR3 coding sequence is TGTGCCAGCAGCTTAGGGGGGGGCCCAGATACGCAGTATTTT. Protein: CASSLGGGPDTQYF.

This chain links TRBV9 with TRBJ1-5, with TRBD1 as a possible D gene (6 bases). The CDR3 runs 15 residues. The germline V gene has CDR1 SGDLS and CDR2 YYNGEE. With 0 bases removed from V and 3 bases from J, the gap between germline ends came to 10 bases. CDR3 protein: CASSVGQGNNQPQHF. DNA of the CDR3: TGTGCCAGCAGCGTAGGCCAGGGGAACAATCAGCCCCAGCATTTT.

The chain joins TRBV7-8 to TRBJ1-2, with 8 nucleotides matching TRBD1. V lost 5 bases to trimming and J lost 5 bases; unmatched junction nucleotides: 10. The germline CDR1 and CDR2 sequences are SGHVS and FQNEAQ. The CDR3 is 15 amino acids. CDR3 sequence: CASSPGQGIGYGYTF. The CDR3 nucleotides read TGTGCCAGCAGCCCTGGACAGGGAATAGGTTATGGCTACACCTTC.

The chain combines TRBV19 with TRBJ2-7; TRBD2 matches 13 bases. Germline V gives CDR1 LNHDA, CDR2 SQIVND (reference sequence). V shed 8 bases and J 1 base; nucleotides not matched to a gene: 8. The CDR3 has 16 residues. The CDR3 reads CASSGTSGAGSYEQYF. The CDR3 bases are TGTGCCAGTTCCGGGACTAGCGGGGCCGGATCCTACGAGCAGTACTTC. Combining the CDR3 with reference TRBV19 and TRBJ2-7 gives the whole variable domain DGGITQSPKYLFRKEGQNVTLSCEQNLNHDAMYWYRQDPGQGLRLIYYSQIVNDFQKGDIAEGYSVSREKKESFPLTVTSAQKNPTAFYLCASSGTSGAGSYEQYFGPGTRLTVT.

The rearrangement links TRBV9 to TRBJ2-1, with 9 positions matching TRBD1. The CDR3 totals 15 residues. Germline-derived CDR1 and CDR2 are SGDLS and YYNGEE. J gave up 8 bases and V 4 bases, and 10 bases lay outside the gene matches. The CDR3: CASSSGTGTSDEQFF. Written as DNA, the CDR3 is TGTGCCAGCAGCTCCGGGACAGGGACCTCTGATGAGCAGTTCTTC. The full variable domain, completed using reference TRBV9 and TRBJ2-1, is DSGVTQTPKHLITATGQRVTLRCSPRSGDLSVYWYQQSLDQGLQFLIQYYNGEERAKGNILERFSAQQFPDLHSELNLSSLELGDSALYFCASSSGTGTSDEQFFGPGTRLTVL.

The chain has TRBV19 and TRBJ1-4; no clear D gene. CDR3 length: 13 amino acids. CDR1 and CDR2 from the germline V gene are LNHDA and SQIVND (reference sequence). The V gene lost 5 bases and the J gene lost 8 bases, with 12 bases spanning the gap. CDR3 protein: CASSSGRIEKLFF. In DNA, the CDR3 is TGTGCCAGTAGTTCCGGGCGGATAGAAAAACTGTTTTTT.

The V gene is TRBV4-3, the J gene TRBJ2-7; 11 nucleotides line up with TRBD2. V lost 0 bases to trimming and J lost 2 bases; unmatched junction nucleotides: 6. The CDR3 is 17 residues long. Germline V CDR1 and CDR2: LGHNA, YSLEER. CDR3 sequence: CASSQERLAGRPYEQYF. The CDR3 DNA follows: TGCGCCAGCAGCCAAGAAAGACTAGCGGGAAGACCCTACGAGCAGTACTTC.

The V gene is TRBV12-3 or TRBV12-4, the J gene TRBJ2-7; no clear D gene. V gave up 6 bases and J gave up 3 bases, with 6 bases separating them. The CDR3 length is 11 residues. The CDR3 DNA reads TGTGCCAGCAGGCTGAGCTACGAGCAGTACTTC. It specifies CASRLSYEQYF.

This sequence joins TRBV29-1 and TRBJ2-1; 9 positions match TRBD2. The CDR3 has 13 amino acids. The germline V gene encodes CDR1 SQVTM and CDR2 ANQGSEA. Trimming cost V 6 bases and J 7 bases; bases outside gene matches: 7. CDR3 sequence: CSVGAGGPNEQFF. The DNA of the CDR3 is TGCAGCGTAGGGGCGGGAGGGCCGAATGAGCAGTTCTTC.

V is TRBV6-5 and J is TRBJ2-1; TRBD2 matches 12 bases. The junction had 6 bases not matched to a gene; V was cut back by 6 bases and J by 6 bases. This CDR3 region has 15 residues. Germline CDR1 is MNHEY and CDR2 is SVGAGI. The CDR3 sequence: CASRATSGGINEQFF. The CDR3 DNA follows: TGTGCCAGCAGAGCAACTAGCGGGGGGATCAATGAGCAGTTCTTC.

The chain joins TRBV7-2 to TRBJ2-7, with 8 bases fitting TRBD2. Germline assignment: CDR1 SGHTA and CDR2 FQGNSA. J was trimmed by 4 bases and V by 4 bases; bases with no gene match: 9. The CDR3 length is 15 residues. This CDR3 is CASSSLPASGYEQYF. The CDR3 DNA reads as TGTGCCAGCAGCTCCCTCCCGGCTAGCGGGTACGAGCAGTACTTC.

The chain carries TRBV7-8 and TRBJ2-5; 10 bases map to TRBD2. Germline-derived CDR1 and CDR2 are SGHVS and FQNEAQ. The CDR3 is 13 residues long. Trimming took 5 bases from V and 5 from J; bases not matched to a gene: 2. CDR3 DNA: TGTGCCAGCAGCCGGGGACTAGCGGAGACCCAGTACTTC. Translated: CASSRGLAETQYF.

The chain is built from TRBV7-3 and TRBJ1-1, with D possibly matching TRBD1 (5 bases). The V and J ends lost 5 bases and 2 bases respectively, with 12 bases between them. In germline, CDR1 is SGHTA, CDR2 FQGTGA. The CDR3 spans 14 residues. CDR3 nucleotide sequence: TGTGCCAGCAGCCGCGGGGGGTCCAACACTGAAGCTTTCTTT. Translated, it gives CASSRGGSNTEAFF.

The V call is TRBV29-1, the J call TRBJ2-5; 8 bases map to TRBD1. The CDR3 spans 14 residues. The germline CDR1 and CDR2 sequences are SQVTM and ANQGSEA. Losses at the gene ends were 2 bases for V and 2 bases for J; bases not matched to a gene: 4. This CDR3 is CSVESDRGQETQYF. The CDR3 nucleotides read TGCAGCGTTGAATCAGACAGGGGTCAAGAGACCCAGTACTTC. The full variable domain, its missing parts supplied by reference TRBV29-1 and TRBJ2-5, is SAVISQKPSRDICQRGTSLTIQCQVDSQVTMMFWYRQQPGQSLTLIATANQGSEATYESGFVIDKFPISRPNLTFSTLTVSNMSPEDSSIYLCSVESDRGQETQYFGPGTRLLVL.

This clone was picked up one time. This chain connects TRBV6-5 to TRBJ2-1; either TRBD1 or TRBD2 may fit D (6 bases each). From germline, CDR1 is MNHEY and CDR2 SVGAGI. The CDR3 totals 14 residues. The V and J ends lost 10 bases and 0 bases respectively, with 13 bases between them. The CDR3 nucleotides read TGTGCCACCTTACAGGGAGGCTCCTACAATGAGCAGTTCTTC. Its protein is CATLQGGSYNEQFF.

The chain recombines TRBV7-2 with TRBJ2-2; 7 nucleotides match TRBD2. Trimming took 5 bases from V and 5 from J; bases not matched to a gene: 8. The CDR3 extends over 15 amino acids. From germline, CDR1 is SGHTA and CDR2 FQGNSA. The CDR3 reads CASSPHQRGTGELFF. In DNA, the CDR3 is TGTGCCAGCAGCCCCCATCAGCGGGGAACCGGGGAGCTGTTTTTT.

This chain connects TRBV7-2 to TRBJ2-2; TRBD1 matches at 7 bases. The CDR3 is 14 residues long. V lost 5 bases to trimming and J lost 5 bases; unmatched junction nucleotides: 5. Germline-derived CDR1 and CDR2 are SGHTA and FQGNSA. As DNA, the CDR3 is TGTGCCAGCAGCCCAGGGACAGTAACCGGGGAGCTGTTTTTT. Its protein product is CASSPGTVTGELFF.

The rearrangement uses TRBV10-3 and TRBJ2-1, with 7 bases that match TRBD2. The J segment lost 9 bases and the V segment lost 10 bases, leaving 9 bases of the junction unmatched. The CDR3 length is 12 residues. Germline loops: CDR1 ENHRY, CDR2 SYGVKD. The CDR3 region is CATTSGGFEQFF. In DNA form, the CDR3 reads TGTGCCACTACATCGGGGGGTTTTGAGCAGTTCTTC.

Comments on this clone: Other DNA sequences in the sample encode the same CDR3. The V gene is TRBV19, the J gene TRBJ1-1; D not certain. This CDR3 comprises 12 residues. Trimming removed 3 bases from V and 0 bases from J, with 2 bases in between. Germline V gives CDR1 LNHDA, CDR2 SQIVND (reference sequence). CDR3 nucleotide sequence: TGTGCCAGTAGTATCTTGAACACTGAAGCTTTCTTT. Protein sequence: CASSILNTEAFF.

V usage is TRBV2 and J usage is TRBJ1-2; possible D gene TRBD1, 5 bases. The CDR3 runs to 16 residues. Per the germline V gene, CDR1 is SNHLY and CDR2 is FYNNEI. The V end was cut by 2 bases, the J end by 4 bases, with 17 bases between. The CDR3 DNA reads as TGTGCCAGCAGTGAACTAATTAGACAGACCGTCTATGGCTACACCTTC. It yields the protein CASSELIRQTVYGYTF.

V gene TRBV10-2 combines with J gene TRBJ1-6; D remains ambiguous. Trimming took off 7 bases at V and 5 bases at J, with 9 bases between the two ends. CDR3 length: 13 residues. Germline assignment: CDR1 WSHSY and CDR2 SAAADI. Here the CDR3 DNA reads TGCGCCAGCAATTTGGGAAATAATTCACCCCTCCACTTT. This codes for CASNLGNNSPLHF.

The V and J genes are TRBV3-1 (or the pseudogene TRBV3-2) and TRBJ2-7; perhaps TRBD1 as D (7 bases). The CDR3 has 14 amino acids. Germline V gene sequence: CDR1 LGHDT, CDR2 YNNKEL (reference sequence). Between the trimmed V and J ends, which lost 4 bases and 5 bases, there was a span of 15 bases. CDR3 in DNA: TGTGCCAGCAGCCCGTACGGAGGGGGCGACGAGCAGTACGTC. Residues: CASSPYGGGDEQYV.

CDR3 bases: TGTGCCAGCAGCTTAAGTAGGACCTACGAGCAGTACTTC. It codes for CASSLSRTYEQYF. The rearrangement links TRBV7-8 to TRBJ2-7, with no clear D. Trimming cost V 2 bases and J 2 bases, with 7 bases left between them. The germline CDR1 and CDR2 sequences are SGHVS and FQNEAQ. CDR3 length equals 13 residues.

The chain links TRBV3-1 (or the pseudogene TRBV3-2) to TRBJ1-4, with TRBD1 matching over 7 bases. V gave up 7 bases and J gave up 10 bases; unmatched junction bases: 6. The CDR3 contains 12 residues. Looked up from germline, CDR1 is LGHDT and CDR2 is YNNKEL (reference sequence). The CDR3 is CASTLQGRKLFF. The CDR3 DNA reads TGTGCCAGCACCCTACAGGGGAGAAAACTGTTTTTT.

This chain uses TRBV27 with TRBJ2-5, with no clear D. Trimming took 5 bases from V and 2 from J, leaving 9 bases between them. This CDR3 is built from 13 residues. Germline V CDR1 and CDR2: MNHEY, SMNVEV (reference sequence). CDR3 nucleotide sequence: TGTGCCAGCAGTGAGAACAATCAAGAGACCCAGTACTTC. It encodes CASSENNQETQYF.

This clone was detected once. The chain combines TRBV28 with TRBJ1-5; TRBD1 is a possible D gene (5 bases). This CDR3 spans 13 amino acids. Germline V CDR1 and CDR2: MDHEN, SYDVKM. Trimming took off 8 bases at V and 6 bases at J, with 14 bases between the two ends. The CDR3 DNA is TGTGCCAGCCGAAGGGCAGGGACTCAGCCCCAGCATTTT. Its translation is CASRRAGTQPQHF.

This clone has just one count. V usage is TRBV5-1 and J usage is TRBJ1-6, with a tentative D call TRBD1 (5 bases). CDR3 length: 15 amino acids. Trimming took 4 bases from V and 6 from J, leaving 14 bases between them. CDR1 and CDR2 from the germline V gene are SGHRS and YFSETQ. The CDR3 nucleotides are TGCGCCAGCAGCGGATACGGGACGACTAATTCACCCCTCCACTTT. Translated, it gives CASSGYGTTNSPLHF.

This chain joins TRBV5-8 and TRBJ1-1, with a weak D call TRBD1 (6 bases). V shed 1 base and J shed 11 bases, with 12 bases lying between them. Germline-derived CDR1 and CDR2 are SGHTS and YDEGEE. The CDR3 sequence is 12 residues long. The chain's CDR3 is CASSLPQGSAFF. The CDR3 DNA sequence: TGTGCCAGCAGCTTGCCACAGGGTTCGGCTTTCTTT.

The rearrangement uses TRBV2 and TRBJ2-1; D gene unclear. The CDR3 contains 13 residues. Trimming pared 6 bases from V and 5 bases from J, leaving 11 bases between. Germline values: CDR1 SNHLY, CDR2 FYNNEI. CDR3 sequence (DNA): TGTGCCAGCAGGACCTCCTTTGACAATGAGCAGTTCTTC. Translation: CASRTSFDNEQFF.

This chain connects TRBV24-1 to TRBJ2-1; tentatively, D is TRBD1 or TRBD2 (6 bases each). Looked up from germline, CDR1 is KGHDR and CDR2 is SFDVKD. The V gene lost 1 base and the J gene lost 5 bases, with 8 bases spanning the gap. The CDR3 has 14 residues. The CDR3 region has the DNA TGTGCCACCAGTGATTTAGGGGGGAACAATGAGCAGTTCTTC. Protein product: CATSDLGGNNEQFF.